Following are 14 T cell receptor beta chains from one sample sequenced in a study of OX40 agonist ivuxolimab in advanced cancers. The protocol was immunoSEQ multiplex PCR, while the TCRdb copy is restricted to in-frame clones and leaves out a portion. The top ten hold 5.5% of the sample, which has some 100,000 clones, roughly 80% seen once. Sequenced material: CD4+ or CD8+ T cells sorted from blood, taken in a trial of the OX40 agonist ivuxolimab. These receptor sequences come from an adult with an advanced solid tumor such as melanoma, head and neck, liver or kidney cancer.

This clone has a handful of counts. The chain couples TRBV7-2 to TRBJ1-6, with D perhaps matching TRBD1 (6 bases). CDR3 length: 14 residues. The V gene lost 6 bases and the J gene lost 8 bases, with 14 bases spanning the gap. Germline V gene sequence: CDR1 SGHTA, CDR2 FQGNSA. Written as DNA, the CDR3 is TGTGCCAGCAGAGGGGGGGTTTATGATTCACCCCTCCACTTT. It specifies CASRGGVYDSPLHF.

The CDR3 here is CASSLTGLSNQPQHF. CDR3 DNA: TGCGCCAGCAGCTTGACAGGGTTGTCCAATCAGCCCCAGCATTTT. The chain couples TRBV5-1 to TRBJ1-5; possible D gene TRBD1, 6 bases. The CDR3 spans 15 residues. CDR1 SGHRS and CDR2 YFSETQ come from the germline V gene. Trimming left V 1 base short and J 3 bases short, with 11 bases between. Full variable domain (rest looked up from reference TRBV5-1 and TRBJ1-5): KAGVTQTPRYLIKTRGQQVTLSCSPISGHRSVSWYQQTPGQGLQFLFEYFSETQRNKGNFPGRFSGRQFSNSRSEMNVSTLELGDSALYLCASSLTGLSNQPQHFGDGTRLSIL.

This chain uses TRBV5-1 with TRBJ2-6; 7 positions agree with TRBD1. From germline, CDR1 is SGHRS and CDR2 YFSETQ. The CDR3 consists of 15 residues. V was clipped by 2 bases and J by 4 bases; unmatched bases: 3. CDR3 sequence: CASSFTGVGANVLTF. CDR3 sequence (DNA): TGCGCCAGCAGCTTTACAGGGGTGGGGGCCAACGTCCTGACTTTC. The full variable domain, completed using reference TRBV5-1 and TRBJ2-6, is KAGVTQTPRYLIKTRGQQVTLSCSPISGHRSVSWYQQTPGQGLQFLFEYFSETQRNKGNFPGRFSGRQFSNSRSEMNVSTLELGDSALYLCASSFTGVGANVLTFGAGSRLTVL.

The chain employs TRBV20-1 and TRBJ1-2; perhaps TRBD1 as D (6 bases). Trimming stripped 4 bases from V and 7 bases from J, with 10 bases between. The CDR3 is 11 amino acids. The germline V gene has CDR1 DFQATT and CDR2 SNEGSKA (reference sequence). In DNA, the CDR3 is TGCAGTGCTACTCGGACAGTTGGCTACACCTTC. Translated: CSATRTVGYTF.

The V call is TRBV9, the J call TRBJ2-7; D perhaps matches TRBD2 (5 bases). Germline V gene lookup returns CDR1 SGDLS and CDR2 YYNGEE. The CDR3 is 14 amino acids. The ends were cut back, 3 bases at V and 2 bases at J, with 12 bases in the middle. The CDR3, as DNA: TGTGCCAGCAGCGAGAGCGGAAATGCCTACGAGCAGTACTTC. It yields the protein CASSESGNAYEQYF.

In its sample, this clone was seen once. V and J are TRBV7-3 and TRBJ2-1, with TRBD1 matching over 8 bases. V shed 4 bases, J shed 4 bases, and the junction held 6 bases outside the gene matches. Germline loops: CDR1 SGHTA, CDR2 FQGTGA. CDR3 length: 15 residues. The CDR3 loop reads CASSSTGTGYNEQFF. For the CDR3, the DNA is TGTGCCAGCAGCTCTACCGGGACAGGTTACAATGAGCAGTTCTTC.

The chain combines TRBV11-2 with TRBJ1-2; D not resolved. CDR1 is SGHAT, CDR2 FQNNGV, per germline. V lost 4 bases to trimming and J lost 6 bases, with 15 bases between them. The CDR3 has 14 residues. This CDR3 reads CASSSPHVVHGYTF. CDR3 coding DNA: TGTGCCAGCAGCTCGCCCCACGTTGTGCATGGCTACACCTTC.

V gene TRBV19 combines with J gene TRBJ2-7, with a possible D match to TRBD2 (5 bases). The CDR3 sequence is 13 residues long. In germline, CDR1 is LNHDA, CDR2 SQIVND (reference sequence). The V gene lost 11 bases and the J gene lost 2 bases, with 16 bases spanning the gap. The CDR3 here is CASNDGNAYEQYF. In nucleotides, the CDR3 is TGTGCCTCAAACGACGGGAACGCCTACGAGCAGTACTTC.

The table lists this clone with a few counts. This chain uses TRBV27 with TRBJ1-2; 9 bases agree with TRBD1. The CDR3 totals 15 residues. Germline V lookup: CDR1 MNHEY, CDR2 SMNVEV (reference sequence). V shed 4 bases, J shed 4 bases, and the junction held 7 bases outside the gene matches. The CDR3 region has the DNA TGTGCCAGCAGTTGGGGACAGGGAATGAGCTATGGCTACACCTTC. This codes for CASSWGQGMSYGYTF.

The V call is TRBV19, the J call TRBJ2-7; D is perhaps TRBD1 (5 bases). Germline V gene sequence: CDR1 LNHDA, CDR2 SQIVND (reference sequence). The CDR3 contains 14 residues. V lost 3 bases to trimming and J lost 3 bases, with 12 bases between them. The CDR3 bases are TGTGCCAGTAGTATCGGGCAGGGTAGCTACGAGCAGTACTTC. This encodes CASSIGQGSYEQYF.

The chain combines TRBV7-6 with TRBJ1-2; 7 positions agree with TRBD1. The V and J ends lost 2 bases and 7 bases, in that order; junction bases with no gene match: 7. The CDR3 is 14 residues long. Germline V gene lookup returns CDR1 SGHVS and CDR2 FNYEAQ. Here the CDR3 DNA reads TGTGCCAGCAGCTTACAGACAGGGTTTGGTGGCTACACCTTC. This sequence encodes CASSLQTGFGGYTF.

V usage is TRBV6-5 and J usage is TRBJ2-7; D possibly corresponds to TRBD1 (6 bases). This CDR3 is 16 amino acids long. V was shortened by 2 bases and J by 2 bases, with 16 bases between the two germline ends. From germline, CDR1 is MNHEY and CDR2 SVGAGI. The CDR3 DNA reads as TGTGCCAGCAGTTACCCCGCCGAGGGGGATACCTACGAGCAGTACTTC. Translation gives CASSYPAEGDTYEQYF.

This clone was seen more than once but under ten times. The J gene is TRBJ1-5, the V gene TRBV2; no clear D. Trimming left V 2 bases short and J 0 bases short, with 11 bases between. The CDR3 runs to 16 residues. Germline CDR1 reads SNHLY; CDR2 reads FYNNEI. The CDR3 DNA reads TGTGCCAGCAGTGAATTTATAGTTTATAGCAATCAGCCCCAGCATTTT. Amino acids: CASSEFIVYSNQPQHF.

V gene TRBV12-5 combines with J gene TRBJ2-3; possible D gene TRBD2, 5 bases. V shed 0 bases and J shed 2 bases, with 15 bases lying between them. Germline V gives CDR1 LGHNT, CDR2 FRNRAP. The CDR3 is 17 residues long. CDR3 loop: CASGLVNSGWDTDTQYF. In DNA form, the CDR3 reads TGTGCTAGTGGTTTGGTAAACTCGGGGTGGGACACAGATACGCAGTATTTT. The entire variable domain, with the rest obtained from reference TRBV12-5 and TRBJ2-3, is as follows: DARVTQTPRHKVTEMGQEVTMRCQPILGHNTVFWYRQTMMQGLELLAYFRNRAPLDDSGMPKDRFSAEMPDATLATLKIQPSEPRDSAVYFCASGLVNSGWDTDTQYFGPGTRLTVL.